Included here is one T cell receptor beta chain sequence, with context. The data were taken from a study of shared clonotypes between healthy human individuals. In germline, CDR1 is SGDLS, CDR2 YYNGEE. The CDR3 loop spans 15 amino acids. Trimming at V came to 2 bases and at J to 8 bases, leaving 3 bases not matched to a gene. In the authors' methods: Filtering differed, since immunoSEQ gave only junction sequences and no quality scores. Produced via immunoSEQ multiplex PCR; TCRdb's table is partial and in-frame only. That table is the source of V, J and clone size, and D and trimming were worked out from the DNA. The table shows under 650,000 clones, with approximately 95% occurring only once.

The chain has TRBV9 and TRBJ2-1; TRBD2 matches 14 bases. This clonotype was sampled from a woman in her twenties or thirties in good health. Material: naive CD4+ T cells sorted from blood. Subset denoted: CD45RA+ positively selected. The CDR3 sequence is CASSVTSGRVDEQFF. CDR3 nucleotides: TGTGCCAGCAGCGTGACTAGCGGGAGGGTCGATGAGCAGTTCTTC. The entire variable domain, with the rest obtained from reference TRBV9 and TRBJ2-1, is as follows: DSGVTQTPKHLITATGQRVTLRCSPRSGDLSVYWYQQSLDQGLQFLIQYYNGEERAKGNILERFSAQQFPDLHSELNLSSLELGDSALYFCASSVTSGRVDEQFFGPGTRLTVL.